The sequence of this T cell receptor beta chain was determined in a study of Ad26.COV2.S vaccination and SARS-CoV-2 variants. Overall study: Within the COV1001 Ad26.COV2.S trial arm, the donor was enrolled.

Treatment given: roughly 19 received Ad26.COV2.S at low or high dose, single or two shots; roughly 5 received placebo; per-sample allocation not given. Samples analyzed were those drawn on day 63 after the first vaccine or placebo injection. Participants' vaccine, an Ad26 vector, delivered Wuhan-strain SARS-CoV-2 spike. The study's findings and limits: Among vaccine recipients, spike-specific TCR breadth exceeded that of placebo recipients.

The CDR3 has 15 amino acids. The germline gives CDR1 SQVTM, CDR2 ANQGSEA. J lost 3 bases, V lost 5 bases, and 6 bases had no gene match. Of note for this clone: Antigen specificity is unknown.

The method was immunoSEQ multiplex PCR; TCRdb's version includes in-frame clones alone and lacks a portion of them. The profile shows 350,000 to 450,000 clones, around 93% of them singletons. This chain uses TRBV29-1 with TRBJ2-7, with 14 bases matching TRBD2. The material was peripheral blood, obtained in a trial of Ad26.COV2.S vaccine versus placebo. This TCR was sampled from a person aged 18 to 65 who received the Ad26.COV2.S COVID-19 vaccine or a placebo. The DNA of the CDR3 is TGCAGCGTTTCTCCGGGACTAGCGGGGGTCTACGAGCAGTACTTC. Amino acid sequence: CSVSPGLAGVYEQYF.